This T cell receptor beta chain was recorded in a study of blood T cells in healthy people across ages. Every sample gave at least 5 micrograms of total RNA when it was extracted. General observations from the study: Higher diversity and more naive CD4+ cells were features of long-lived donors, compared to aged donors. Researchers deemed the diversity estimates from one million T cells underestimates.

Germline assignment: CDR1 SGHTA and CDR2 FQGNSA. Germline trimming cut 1 base from V and 5 bases from J; bases unmatched to any gene: 11. The CDR3 runs to 17 residues. Primers used in a second PCR of about 6 to 12 cycles were a sample-barcoded 5' primer and a J-beta primer mix. TCRdb re-analysed the 5' RACE reads in MiXCR, keeping a single row per CDR3 protein. Of a few hundred thousand distinct CDR3 sequences listed, more than 45% were seen once; the top ten hold over 40%. Comment on this clonotype: Its matching antigen is unknown.

The sequence came from a man aged 55 to 70 in good health. This rearrangement joins TRBV7-2 to TRBJ2-3; 8 nucleotides agree with TRBD1. Sequencing input: blood. The CDR3 loop is CASSLGRAGGAEDTQYF. CDR3 nucleotides: TGTGCCAGCAGCTTAGGACGGGCAGGGGGCGCGGAAGATACGCAGTATTTT. Full variable domain (remainder filled in from reference TRBV7-2 and TRBJ2-3): GAGVSQSPSNKVTEKGKDVELRCDPISGHTALYWYRQSLGQGLEFLIYFQGNSAPDKSGLPSDRFSAERTGGSVSTLTIQRTQQEDSAVYLCASSLGRAGGAEDTQYFGPGTRLTVL.